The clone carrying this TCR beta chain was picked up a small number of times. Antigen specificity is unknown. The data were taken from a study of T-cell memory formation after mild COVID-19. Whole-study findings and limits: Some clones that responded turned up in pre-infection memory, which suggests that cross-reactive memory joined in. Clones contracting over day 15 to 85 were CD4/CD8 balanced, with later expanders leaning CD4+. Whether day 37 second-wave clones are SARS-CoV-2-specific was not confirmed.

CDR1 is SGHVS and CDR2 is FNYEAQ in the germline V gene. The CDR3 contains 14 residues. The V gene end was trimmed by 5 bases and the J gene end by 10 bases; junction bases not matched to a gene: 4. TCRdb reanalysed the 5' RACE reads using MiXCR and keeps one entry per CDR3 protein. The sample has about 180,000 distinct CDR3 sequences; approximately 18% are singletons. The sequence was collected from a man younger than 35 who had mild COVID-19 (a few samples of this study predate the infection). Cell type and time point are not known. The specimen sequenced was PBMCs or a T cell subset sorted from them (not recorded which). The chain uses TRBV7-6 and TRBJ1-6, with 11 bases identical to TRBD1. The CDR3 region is CASSRDRGKSPLHF. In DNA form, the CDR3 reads TGTGCCAGCAGCCGGGACAGGGGGAAGTCACCCCTCCACTTT.